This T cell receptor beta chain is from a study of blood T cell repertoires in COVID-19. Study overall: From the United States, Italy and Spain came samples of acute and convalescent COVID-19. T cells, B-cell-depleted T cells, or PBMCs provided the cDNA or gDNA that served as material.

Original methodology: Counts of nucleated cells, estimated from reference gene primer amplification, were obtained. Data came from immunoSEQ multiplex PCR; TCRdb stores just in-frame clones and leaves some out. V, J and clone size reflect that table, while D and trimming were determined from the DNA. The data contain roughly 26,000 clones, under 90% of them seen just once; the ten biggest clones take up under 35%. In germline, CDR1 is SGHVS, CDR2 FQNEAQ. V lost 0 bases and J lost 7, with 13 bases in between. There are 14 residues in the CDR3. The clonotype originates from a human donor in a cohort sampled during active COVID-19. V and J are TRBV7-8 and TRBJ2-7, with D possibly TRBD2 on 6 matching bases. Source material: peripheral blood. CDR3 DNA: TGTGCCAGCAGCTTAGCGGGGGGTGGGTATGAGCAGTACTTC. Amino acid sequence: CASSLAGGGYEQYF.